This is a list of T cell receptor beta chains from one sample in a study of blood T cell repertoires in COVID-19. Profiling relied on immunoSEQ multiplex PCR, and the TCRdb table lists in-frame clones only, not all of them. This sample carries more than 90,000 clones, 70% to 90% of them seen once, and the ten largest clones take 9.5% to 15%. Material: peripheral blood. These receptor sequences come from a human donor in a cohort sampled during active COVID-19. The CDR3 runs from the conserved cysteine through the conserved F or W. Fields, in order: CDR3 DNA, CDR3 protein, clone size, D gene, V gene, J gene. A D gene is named only where the DNA matches it firmly. Clone size, where shown, is once, few, many, or a class for clones that have expanded.

DNA: TGTGCCAGTAGTATAGGATACCCATCAGACTATGGCTACACCTTC
CDR3: CASSIGYPSDYGYTF
size: few
D: -
V: TRBV19
J: TRBJ1-2

DNA: TGTGCCAGCAGGGAGGGTCGGGATGGCTACACCTTC
CDR3: CASREGRDGYTF
size: -
D: -
V: TRBV5-4
J: TRBJ1-2

DNA: TGTGCCAGCAGTTACCGACAGGCTGCAACTAATGAAAAACTGTTTTTT
CDR3: CASSYRQAATNEKLFF
size: -
D: -
V: TRBV6-5
J: TRBJ1-4

DNA: TGTGCCAGCACCAAGACTAGGAGAACGAACACTGAAGCTTTCTTT
CDR3: CASTKTRRTNTEAFF
size: -
D: -
V: TRBV6-5
J: TRBJ1-1

DNA: TGCGCCAGCAGCTTCAGGGGAGTTGAAGCTTTCTTT
CDR3: CASSFRGVEAFF
size: once
D: -
V: TRBV5-1
J: TRBJ1-1

DNA: TGTGCCAGCAGTTGGACAGGAGGAACCTACGAGCAGTACTTC
CDR3: CASSWTGGTYEQYF
size: -
D: TRBD1
V: TRBV6-6
J: TRBJ2-7

DNA: TGTGCCAGCAGCTTCTCCGACGGGGGTGGCTACACCTTC
CDR3: CASSFSDGGGYTF
size: -
D: -
V: TRBV7-8
J: TRBJ1-2

DNA: TGCGCCAGCAGCTTAGACTGGAGCTCCTACAATGAGCAGTTCTTC
CDR3: CASSLDWSSYNEQFF
size: -
D: -
V: TRBV5-1
J: TRBJ2-1

DNA: TGCGCCAGCAGCCAGGGACAGGGGGCCTATGGCTACACCTTC
CDR3: CASSQGQGAYGYTF
size: -
D: TRBD1
V: TRBV4-1
J: TRBJ1-2

DNA: TGCGCCAGCAGCCAAGGCCACGGGGGGGCGAGCTCCTACGAGCAGTACTTC
CDR3: CASSQGHGGASSYEQYF
size: -
D: TRBD2
V: TRBV4-1
J: TRBJ2-7

DNA: TGTGCCAGTGGGGGGGTCGATAATTCACCCCTCCACTTT
CDR3: CASGGVDNSPLHF
size: -
D: -
V: TRBV7-9
J: TRBJ1-6

DNA: TGTGCCATCAGTGAGGACAGTAACTATGGCTACACCTTC
CDR3: CAISEDSNYGYTF
size: once
D: -
V: TRBV10-3
J: TRBJ1-2

DNA: TGTGCCAGTAGTATCTCGTTGCAGTTCACAGATACGCAGTATTTT
CDR3: CASSISLQFTDTQYF
size: -
D: -
V: TRBV19
J: TRBJ2-3

DNA: TGTGCTAGTGGTTTGGAACGACAGGGGTACACTGAAGCTTTCTTT
CDR3: CASGLERQGYTEAFF
size: -
D: TRBD1
V: TRBV12-5
J: TRBJ1-1

DNA: TGTGCCAGCAGCTCGGGGACGGACAGAACTAATGAAAAACTGTTTTTT
CDR3: CASSSGTDRTNEKLFF
size: -
D: -
V: TRBV5-4
J: TRBJ1-4

DNA: TGTGCCAGCAGCGGCCTAGGACAGGGTCCCTACGAGCAGTACTTC
CDR3: CASSGLGQGPYEQYF
size: -
D: TRBD1
V: TRBV5-6
J: TRBJ2-7

DNA: TGCAGCGTTGAAGGTTTCGGGGATACGCAGTATTTT
CDR3: CSVEGFGDTQYF
size: -
D: -
V: TRBV29-1
J: TRBJ2-3

DNA: TGTGCCAGTAGTGTGGGAGAGCTCGGAGTAACGCAGCCCCAGCATTTT
CDR3: CASSVGELGVTQPQHF
size: -
D: -
V: TRBV19
J: TRBJ1-5

DNA: TGTGCCAGTAGTATAAGTAGCGGGAGGATCTACAATGAGCAGTTCTTC
CDR3: CASSISSGRIYNEQFF
size: -
D: TRBD2
V: TRBV19
J: TRBJ2-1

DNA: TGTGCCAGCAGACTCGGGACTAGCAAGTACTTC
CDR3: CASRLGTSKYF
size: -
D: TRBD2
V: TRBV6-5
J: TRBJ2-7

DNA: TGTGCCAGCAGTTTATTCGGCAGGGTGGTGGCCTACGAGCAGTACTTC
CDR3: CASSLFGRVVAYEQYF
size: once
D: -
V: TRBV28
J: TRBJ2-7

DNA: TGTGCCTGGAGCCCCAGGGAAAGTCAGCCCCAGCATTTT
CDR3: CAWSPRESQPQHF
size: -
D: -
V: TRBV30
J: TRBJ1-5

DNA: TGTGCCAGCAGCTTAATGCAGCCCAGGGAGCAGTACTTC
CDR3: CASSLMQPREQYF
size: -
D: -
V: TRBV7-2
J: TRBJ2-7

DNA: TGCGCCAGCAGCTTGCTAGGGGACCAAGAGACCCAGTACTTC
CDR3: CASSLLGDQETQYF
size: -
D: -
V: TRBV5-1
J: TRBJ2-5

DNA: TGTGCCAGCAGCTCCCCAGCGGACAGGACCAAAAACATTCAGTACTTC
CDR3: CASSSPADRTKNIQYF
size: -
D: TRBD1
V: TRBV13
J: TRBJ2-4

DNA: TGTGCCAGCAGTGTTCACGGCTATGGCTACACCTTC
CDR3: CASSVHGYGYTF
size: -
D: -
V: TRBV2
J: TRBJ1-2

DNA: TGTGCCAGCGGACTAGCGGGAGCCTCTAGCACAGATACGCAGTATTTT
CDR3: CASGLAGASSTDTQYF
size: -
D: TRBD2
V: TRBV2
J: TRBJ2-3

DNA: TGTGCCAGCAGCCAAGCGGCGCGGGAGACCCAGTACTTC
CDR3: CASSQAARETQYF
size: -
D: -
V: TRBV14
J: TRBJ2-5